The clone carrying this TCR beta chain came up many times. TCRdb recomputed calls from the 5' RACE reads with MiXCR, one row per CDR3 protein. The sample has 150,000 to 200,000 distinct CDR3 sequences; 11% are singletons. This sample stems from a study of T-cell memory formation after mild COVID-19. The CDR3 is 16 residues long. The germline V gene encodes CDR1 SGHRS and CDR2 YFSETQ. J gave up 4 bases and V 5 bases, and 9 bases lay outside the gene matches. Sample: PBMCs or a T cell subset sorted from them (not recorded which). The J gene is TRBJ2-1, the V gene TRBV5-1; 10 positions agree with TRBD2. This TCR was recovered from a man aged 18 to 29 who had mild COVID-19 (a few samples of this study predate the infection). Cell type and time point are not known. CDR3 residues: CASRPRLAGTYNEQFF. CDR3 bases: TGCGCCAGCAGACCCCGACTAGCGGGCACGTACAATGAGCAGTTCTTC.